Shown below are 30 T cell receptor beta chains from a single sample sequenced in a study of spatial heterogeneity in lung cancer. One entry per CDR3 protein, called by TCRdb with MiXCR from the 5' RACE reads. Seen here are about 38,000 distinct CDR3 sequences, 6.5% to 8.5% observed once, and the top ten hold about 26%. Indicated time point: sample taken at primary tumor resection. Sequences were derived from PBMCs, sampled at surgery. These receptors all stem from a male donor with early-stage non-small cell lung cancer.

This clonotype was recorded at least ten times. The V gene is TRBV12-3 or TRBV12-4, the J gene TRBJ2-5; tentatively, D is TRBD1 (6 bases). With 6 bases removed from V and 5 bases from J, the gap between germline ends came to 10 bases. The CDR3 length is 12 residues. CDR3 sequence reads: CASSQGIETQYF. Here the CDR3 DNA reads TGTGCCAGCAGCCAGGGGATCGAGACCCAGTACTTC.

This clonotype was found many times. The chain combines TRBV12-3 or TRBV12-4 with TRBJ2-5; 12 nucleotides agree with TRBD2. V shed 7 bases, J shed 4 bases, and the junction held 4 bases outside the gene matches. CDR3 length equals 14 residues. CDR3 residues: CASTASGGAETQYF. The CDR3 region has the DNA TGTGCCAGCACCGCTAGCGGGGGGGCAGAGACCCAGTACTTC.

The V gene is TRBV5-1, the J gene TRBJ2-5; 8 nucleotides align to TRBD1. Germline V gives CDR1 SGHRS, CDR2 YFSETQ. Losses at the gene ends were 0 bases for V and 3 bases for J; bases not matched to a gene: 4. This CDR3 contains 15 residues. CDR3 bases: TGCGCCAGCAGCTTGGGGCAGGGGGCGGAAGAGACCCAGTACTTC. This gives the protein CASSLGQGAEETQYF.

The chain links TRBV6-2 or TRBV6-3 to TRBJ2-3; D gene uncertain. Germline V lookup: CDR1 MNHEY, CDR2 SVGEGT. Trimming cost V 3 bases and J 4 bases, with 11 bases left between them. This CDR3 has 14 amino acids. CDR3 in amino acids: CASSYSEFPDTQYF. CDR3 sequence (DNA): TGTGCCAGCAGTTATTCGGAGTTTCCAGATACGCAGTATTTT.

There are many counts of this clonotype. V is TRBV4-1 and J is TRBJ2-7; 7 positions match TRBD1. The V gene end was trimmed by 1 base and the J gene end by 2 bases; junction bases not matched to a gene: 8. The CDR3 loop spans 16 amino acids. Germline CDR1 MGHRA, CDR2 YSYEKL. In nucleotides, the CDR3 is TGCGCCAGCAGCCAAGGGGACAGAAGACATACCTACGAGCAGTACGTC. Its translation is CASSQGDRRHTYEQYV.

This clonotype was observed at least ten times. The chain employs TRBV9 and TRBJ2-3, with a tentative D call TRBD1 (5 bases). Trimming removed 4 bases at V and 0 bases at J, with 9 bases between. Germline values: CDR1 SGDLS, CDR2 YYNGEE. The CDR3 runs 14 residues. In DNA form, the CDR3 reads TGTGCCAGCAGCTTGGACACTAGCACAGATACGCAGTATTTT. Its protein product is CASSLDTSTDTQYF.

This clonotype has a count of ten or more. The rearrangement joins TRBV9 to TRBJ2-5; TRBD2 is a possible D gene (6 bases). The CDR3 runs 15 residues. Trimming left V 2 bases short and J 7 bases short, with 18 bases between. Germline CDR1 is SGDLS and CDR2 is YYNGEE. CDR3 protein: CASSVEWTPGGTQYF. The CDR3 DNA follows: TGTGCCAGCAGCGTCGAATGGACCCCCGGGGGGACCCAGTACTTC.

At least ten counts were recorded for this clonotype. V is TRBV6-1 and J is TRBJ2-3; unclear D gene. Per germline, CDR1 MNHNS and CDR2 SASEGT. The CDR3 is 14 residues long. V was cut by 0 bases and J by 7 bases, with 11 bases left in between. CDR3 amino acids: CASSEAPSSNTQYF. CDR3 coding DNA: TGTGCCAGCAGTGAAGCCCCTAGTTCGAATACGCAGTATTTT.

This clonotype came up many times. The chain links TRBV9 to TRBJ2-1; no clear D. Trimming took 4 bases from V and 7 from J, leaving 9 bases between them. The V gene's germline CDR1 is SGDLS and CDR2 YYNGEE. The CDR3 length is 12 residues. The CDR3, as DNA: TGTGCCAGCAGCCACGGTCAAAATGAGCAGTTCTTC. As protein: CASSHGQNEQFF.

This clonotype showed up many times. This chain joins TRBV12-3 or TRBV12-4 and TRBJ2-7; 9 nucleotides match TRBD2. CDR3 size: 13 residues. V trimming: 3 bases; J trimming: 6 bases; junction bases outside the gene matches: 3. This chain's CDR3 is CASSFAGGLEQYV. CDR3 nucleotides: TGTGCCAGCAGTTTTGCGGGAGGGCTCGAGCAGTACGTC.

This clonotype was seen at least ten times. V usage is TRBV6-2 or TRBV6-3 and J usage is TRBJ2-1; no definite D call. V dropped 7 bases and J dropped 6 bases, with 7 bases sitting between them. CDR1 and CDR2 from the germline V gene are MNHEY and SVGEGT. The CDR3 has 11 amino acids. CDR3 bases: TGTGCCAGCATTCACTTCAATGAGCAGTTCTTC. Translating gives CASIHFNEQFF.

This chain links TRBV20-1 with TRBJ1-5; D may be TRBD1 (5 bases). The CDR3 has 14 residues. Between the trimmed V and J ends, which lost 6 bases and 7 bases, there was a span of 19 bases. The germline V gene has CDR1 DFQATT and CDR2 SNEGSKA (reference sequence). DNA of the CDR3: TGCAGTGCCACCGAGGCTGGGGCTGGACAGCCCCAGCATTTT. Protein: CSATEAGAGQPQHF.

This clonotype was counted only a few times. The rearrangement links TRBV3-1 to TRBJ2-6; D is unresolved. V was trimmed by 3 bases and J by 2 bases, leaving 8 bases between them. Germline V gene lookup returns CDR1 LGHDT and CDR2 YNNKEL (reference sequence). The CDR3 has 15 residues. The CDR3 DNA reads TGTGCCAGCAGCCAGAATCCCGCTGGGGCCAACGTCCTGACTTTC. Translation gives CASSQNPAGANVLTF.

This clonotype occurred a few times. The chain uses TRBV7-9 and TRBJ1-6; D uncertain. This CDR3 has 12 residues. Germline V lookup: CDR1 SEHNR, CDR2 FQNEAQ (reference sequence). The V and J ends lost 7 bases and 7 bases respectively, with 8 bases between them. CDR3 amino acids: CASNSPNSPLHF. CDR3 coding DNA: TGTGCCAGCAATAGCCCCAATTCACCCCTCCACTTT.

The chain employs TRBV5-1 and TRBJ1-2, with D possibly being TRBD1 (6 bases). Germline CDR1 and CDR2: SGHRS and YFSETQ. The CDR3 covers 15 residues. The V gene lost 4 bases and the J gene lost 5 bases, with 18 bases spanning the gap. CDR3 amino acids: CASSPILTGLYGYTF. The CDR3 DNA reads TGCGCCAGCAGCCCCATTCTGACAGGATTATATGGCTACACCTTC.

This clonotype was counted many times. The chain employs TRBV6-5 and TRBJ2-1; the match to TRBD2 covers 14 bases. In germline, CDR1 is MNHEY, CDR2 SVGAGI. V gave up 4 bases and J gave up 8 bases; unmatched junction bases: 7. The CDR3 has 16 amino acids. This CDR3 reads CASSSTSGGARHEQFF. The CDR3 DNA sequence: TGTGCCAGCAGTTCGACTAGCGGGGGGGCGCGCCATGAGCAGTTCTTC.

This clonotype was found a few times. The gene calls are TRBV10-2 and TRBJ2-3, with D perhaps matching TRBD1 or TRBD2 (5 bases each). The CDR3 contains 12 residues. V lost 6 bases and J lost 3, with 7 bases in between. Looked up from germline, CDR1 is WSHSY and CDR2 is SAAADI. The CDR3 is CASSGTTDTQYF. The CDR3 DNA is TGCGCCAGCAGCGGGACGACAGATACGCAGTATTTT.

This clonotype was detected ten times or more. The rearrangement links TRBV12-3 or TRBV12-4 to TRBJ1-4; D unresolved. The CDR3 has 12 residues. The germline V and J ends were trimmed by 3 bases and 8 bases, with 7 bases remaining between them. The CDR3: CASSLTWEKLFF. CDR3 nucleotide sequence: TGTGCCAGCAGTTTGACGTGGGAAAAACTGTTTTTT.

This clonotype was observed many times. This chain joins TRBV5-6 and TRBJ1-6; 10 nucleotides line up with TRBD1. Germline CDR1 reads SGHDT; CDR2 reads YYEEEE. This CDR3 contains 14 residues. Germline trimming cut 6 bases from V and 10 bases from J; bases unmatched to any gene: 7. The CDR3 protein is CASIGTGVRSPLHF. CDR3 DNA sequence: TGTGCCAGCATCGGGACAGGGGTAAGGTCACCCCTCCACTTT.

In this sample, this clonotype turned up a few times. The chain combines TRBV7-2 with TRBJ2-5; 7 bases are shared with TRBD1. This CDR3 comprises 14 residues. Germline assignment: CDR1 SGHTA and CDR2 FQGNSA. The trim removed 5 bases at V and 2 bases at J, leaving 5 bases unmatched. CDR3 loop: CASSLHRGQETQYF. The CDR3 DNA reads as TGTGCCAGCAGCCTCCACAGGGGACAAGAGACCCAGTACTTC.

This clonotype appeared many times. The genes are TRBV24-1 and TRBJ2-5, with TRBD1 matching 7 bases. The trim removed 1 base at V and 5 bases at J, leaving 6 bases unmatched. The CDR3 consists of 15 residues. Germline V lookup: CDR1 KGHDR, CDR2 SFDVKD. The CDR3 DNA follows: TGTGCCACCAGTGATTTAAACAGGGGTGACGAGACCCAGTACTTC. Translating it yields CATSDLNRGDETQYF.

This clonotype was detected only a few times. The rearrangement joins TRBV5-6 to TRBJ2-5; 15 bases line up with TRBD2. This CDR3 is built from 19 residues. Losses at the gene ends were 2 bases for V and 1 base for J; bases not matched to a gene: 9. In germline, CDR1 is SGHDT, CDR2 YYEEEE. The CDR3 nucleotides are TGTGCCAGCAGCTTATATCTGGGACTAGCGGGGGGTATCCAAGAGACCCAGTACTTC. Its protein product is CASSLYLGLAGGIQETQYF.

On this clonotype itself: Because it lacks the conserved phenylalanine or tryptophan at the end, this CDR3 is likely a read error. The rearrangement joins TRBV6-1 to TRBJ1-1, with a tentative D call TRBD1 (5 bases). Per the germline V gene, CDR1 is MNHNS and CDR2 is SASEGT. Deletions cut 4 bases from V and 4 bases from J, with 10 bases between. This CDR3 region has 13 residues. CDR3 sequence (DNA): TGTGCCAGCAGTGTTCAGGGCTCCACTGAAGCTTTCTCT. Its translation is CASSVQGSTEAFS.

This clonotype was counted only a few times. V gene TRBV6-2 or TRBV6-3 combines with J gene TRBJ1-2; D gene ambiguous. The CDR3 contains 18 residues. Germline CDR1 is MNHEY and CDR2 is SVGEGT. The germline V and J ends were trimmed by 0 bases and 2 bases, with 19 bases remaining between them. The CDR3 loop is CASSYSNNGWIVNYGYTF. The CDR3 region has the DNA TGTGCCAGCAGTTACTCGAATAACGGATGGATAGTAAACTATGGCTACACCTTC.

Ten or more counts support this clonotype. The chain couples TRBV5-1 to TRBJ2-5, with 9 bases that match TRBD1. V lost 3 bases to trimming and J lost 6 bases; unmatched junction nucleotides: 9. This CDR3 contains 15 residues. Germline-derived CDR1 and CDR2 are SGHRS and YFSETQ. The CDR3 here is CASSSRQGVGKTQYF. The CDR3, as DNA: TGCGCCAGCAGCTCCCGACAGGGGGTCGGGAAGACCCAGTACTTC.

CDR3 sequence: CASSIDGTGGLLAFF. CDR3 DNA sequence: TGTGCCAGTAGTATAGATGGAACGGGGGGGCTTCTTGCGTTCTTC. V gene TRBV19 combines with J gene TRBJ2-1; TRBD2 matches 8 bases. Germline loops: CDR1 LNHDA, CDR2 SQIVND (reference sequence). This CDR3 is built from 15 residues. The V gene end was trimmed by 0 bases and the J gene end by 15 bases; junction bases not matched to a gene: 13.

This clonotype was seen ten or more times. The V and J genes are TRBV29-1 and TRBJ1-1; weak D call: TRBD1 (6 bases). This CDR3 comprises 12 residues. CDR1 and CDR2 from the germline V gene are SQVTM and ANQGSEA. The V and J ends lost 8 bases and 4 bases respectively, with 14 bases between them. Here the CDR3 DNA reads TGCAGCTTCGGACAGCCGAGCACTGAAGCTTTCTTT. This encodes CSFGQPSTEAFF.

The genes are TRBV20-1 and TRBJ2-1, with D hard to call. Germline CDR1 is DFQATT and CDR2 is SNEGSKA (reference sequence). This CDR3 is built from 15 residues. V was trimmed by 0 bases and J by 5 bases, leaving 14 bases between them. Here the CDR3 reads CSARDFGSPHNEQFF. The CDR3 DNA sequence: TGCAGTGCTAGAGATTTTGGTTCTCCCCACAATGAGCAGTTCTTC.

In its sample, this clonotype was seen a few times. V gene TRBV15 combines with J gene TRBJ2-1; D might be TRBD1 (5 bases). CDR1 and CDR2 from the germline V gene are LNHNV and YYDKDF (reference sequence). The ends were cut back, 0 bases at V and 0 bases at J, with 12 bases in the middle. There are 17 residues in the CDR3. CDR3 coding DNA: TGTGCCACCAGCAGAGATTTTAGCAGGGTCTCCTACAATGAGCAGTTCTTC. Protein sequence: CATSRDFSRVSYNEQFF.

This clonotype was counted many times. This chain links TRBV3-2 with TRBJ2-5. TRBV3-2 is recorded as a pseudogene. The CDR3 contains 16 residues. The CDR3 DNA is TGTGCCAGCAGCCAAGATCGACGGGGTAGCGAAGAGACCCAGTACTTC. Translated: CASSQDRRGSEETQYF.